This entry lists 3 T cell receptor beta chains sequenced from one sample in a study of T cell responses to AZD1222 COVID-19 vaccine. Produced via immunoSEQ multiplex PCR; TCRdb's table is partial and in-frame only. The sample lists tens of thousands of clones, roughly 80% occurring once. Here the sequenced sample was peripheral blood, taken on day 0 of AZD1222 vaccination. The origin of the receptors is an adult in good health.

The gene calls are TRBV28 and TRBJ2-7; 10 bases line up with TRBD2. This CDR3 contains 15 residues. Trimming removed 6 bases from V and 2 bases from J; junction bases left unmatched: 7. Looked up from germline, CDR1 is MDHEN and CDR2 is SYDVKM. CDR3 protein: CASRPGTSVPYEQYF. CDR3 nucleotide sequence: TGTGCCAGCAGGCCCGGGACTAGCGTCCCCTACGAGCAGTACTTC.

The genes are TRBV13 and TRBJ2-2; 8 nucleotides agree with TRBD2. CDR3 size: 18 residues. The V and J ends lost 1 base and 3 bases, in that order; junction bases with no gene match: 10. Germline V lookup: CDR1 PRHDT, CDR2 FYEKMQ (reference sequence). The CDR3 region has the DNA TGTGCCAGCAGCTTAGAACTAGCGGTCAACGGGTACACCGGGGAGCTGTTTTTT. This translates into CASSLELAVNGYTGELFF.

V and J are TRBV29-1 and TRBJ2-1; 7 bases agree with TRBD2. The CDR3 length is 14 residues. Looked up from germline, CDR1 is SQVTM and CDR2 is ANQGSEA. The junction had 4 bases not matched to a gene; V was cut back by 5 bases and J by 0 bases. CDR3 protein: CSVWGGSSYNEQFF. The CDR3 DNA sequence: TGCAGCGTTTGGGGCGGGAGCTCCTACAATGAGCAGTTCTTC.